The rows below give T cell receptor beta chains drawn from one sample of a study of early stage breast cancer tumors. The method was immunoSEQ multiplex PCR; TCRdb's version includes in-frame clones alone and lacks a portion of them. This table has tens of thousands of clones, approximately 78% appearing once. Sequences were obtained from blood. Receptors originate from a middle-aged person with breast cancer. The CDR3 runs from the conserved cysteine through the conserved F or W. D genes are given only for firm matches. Size tells how often a clone was seen (once, few, many) or the class of an expanded clone, and some rows leave it out.

>TRBV2|TRBJ2-7|.|.
CASRRSYEQYF
TGTGCCAGCCGTCGGAGCTACGAGCAGTACTTC
>TRBV4-1|TRBJ2-1|.|.
CASSPIGAGRSNEQFF
TGCGCCAGCAGCCCTATCGGGGCAGGGAGGTCAAATGAGCAGTTCTTC
>TRBV19|TRBJ1-5|.|few
CASSIRDSNQPQHF
TGTGCCAGTAGTATCAGGGACAGCAATCAGCCCCAGCATTTT
>TRBV5-1|TRBJ2-3|TRBD2|once
CASSLALAGVADTQYF
TGCGCCAGCAGCTTGGCCCTAGCGGGGGTTGCCGATACGCAGTATTTT
>TRBV29-1|TRBJ2-3|TRBD2|.
CSVDSGLAGADTQYF
TGCAGCGTTGACTCGGGACTAGCGGGAGCAGATACGCAGTATTTT
>TRBV6-6|TRBJ1-6|TRBD1|.
CASSIRDRGSSPLHF
TGTGCCAGCAGTATCCGGGACAGGGGAAGTTCACCCCTCCACTTT
>TRBV19|TRBJ2-1|TRBD2|.
CASVPGLVLYGQFF
TGTGCCAGTGTCCCGGGACTAGTCCTGTATGGGCAGTTCTTC
>TRBV7-9|TRBJ2-5|.|.
CASSADRETQYF
TGTGCCAGCAGCGCCGACAGAGAGACCCAGTACTTC
>TRBV13|TRBJ2-3|.|once
CASSLVDTQYF
TGTGCCAGCAGCTTAGTTGATACGCAGTATTTT
>TRBV7-6|TRBJ1-5|.|.
CASSLEINQPQHF
TGTGCCAGCAGCTTAGAAATCAATCAGCCCCAGCATTTT
>TRBV7-8|TRBJ1-1|TRBD1|.
CASSLGLGQGHTEAFF
TGTGCCAGCAGCTTAGGTTTGGGACAGGGACACACTGAAGCTTTCTTT
>TRBV15|TRBJ2-7|.|.
CATSREYASYEQYF
TGTGCCACCAGCAGAGAGTATGCTTCCTACGAGCAGTACTTC
>TRBV7-9|TRBJ1-5|.|.
CASSLETGDQPQHF
TGTGCCAGCAGCTTAGAAACGGGGGATCAGCCCCAGCATTTT
>TRBV19|TRBJ1-5|.|medium-sized
CASSYYDQPQHF
TGTGCCAGTAGTTACTATGATCAGCCCCAGCATTTT
>TRBV18|TRBJ1-2|TRBD1|.
CASSPSDRGRGYTF
TGTGCCAGCTCACCATCGGACAGGGGGAGAGGCTACACCTTC
>TRBV29-1|TRBJ2-7|.|.
CSVAKTEGLEQYF
TGCAGCGTTGCTAAGACCGAGGGTCTCGAGCAGTACTTC
>TRBV5-6|TRBJ1-1|.|.
CASSDRGGTMNTEAFF
TGTGCCAGCAGCGATAGGGGGGGCACCATGAACACTGAAGCTTTCTTT
>TRBV10-3|TRBJ2-7|.|.
CAISESLGPTYEQYF
TGTGCCATCAGTGAGTCGTTGGGACCAACATACGAGCAGTACTTC
>TRBV21-1|TRBJ1-2|.|.
CASSSRQVNGYTF
TGTGCCAGCAGCAGTAGACAGGTTAATGGCTACACCTTC
>TRBV7-2|TRBJ2-1|TRBD2|.
CASSLLGLASHEQFF
TGTGCCAGCAGCTTATTAGGACTAGCGTCCCATGAGCAGTTCTTC
>TRBV16|TRBJ1-1|.|few
CASSQSGPGEAFF
TGTGCCAGCAGCCAATCCGGTCCTGGGGAAGCTTTCTTT
>TRBV2|TRBJ1-3|.|few
CASSEAWGGGNTIYF
TGTGCCAGCAGTGAAGCTTGGGGGGGCGGAAACACCATATATTTT
>TRBV18|TRBJ1-2|.|.
CASSPGSRGAPGYTF
TGTGCCAGCTCACCAGGGTCGAGGGGGGCGCCTGGCTACACCTTC